The source of this T cell receptor (beta chain) is a study of cytomegalovirus exposure and HLA in healthy donors. Study-wide results and limits: Researchers counted around 180 TCR beta chains as cytomegalovirus-associated. Some V segments, TRBV6-2 and TRBV6-3 among them, were indistinguishable and were therefore excluded.

In regard to this clone: Its specificity is unknown.

Researchers ran the PCR with 60 Vbeta and 13 Jbeta primers. The protocol was immunoSEQ multiplex PCR, while the TCRdb copy is restricted to in-frame clones and leaves out a portion. Of about 98,000 clones listed, approximately 83% are singletons. The V end lost 4 bases, the J end lost 0 bases, and 8 bases lay between the germline ends. Germline values: CDR1 SGHRS, CDR2 YFSETQ. This CDR3 comprises 14 residues. This rearrangement joins TRBV5-1 to TRBJ2-1; D unresolved. The source is a female donor in good health and CMV-seropositive. The sequencing sample was made of PBMCs. This CDR3 is CASSPQISYNEQFF. The CDR3 coding sequence is TGCGCCAGCAGCCCCCAAATCTCCTACAATGAGCAGTTCTTC. The full variable domain, rest sourced from reference TRBV5-1 and TRBJ2-1, is KAGVTQTPRYLIKTRGQQVTLSCSPISGHRSVSWYQQTPGQGLQFLFEYFSETQRNKGNFPGRFSGRQFSNSRSEMNVSTLELGDSALYLCASSPQISYNEQFFGPGTRLTVL.